This T cell receptor beta chain came from a study of blood T cell repertoires in COVID-19. V lost 4 bases, J lost 10 bases, and 17 bases lay in between. The CDR3 consists of 15 residues. Germline CDR1 and CDR2: SGHTA and FQGNSA. This table comes from immunoSEQ multiplex PCR, and its TCRdb copy is limited to in-frame clones, with some not included. Found here are about 150,000 clones, around 84% of them singletons; the top ten hold less than 10%. The material sequenced was peripheral blood. The receptor was isolated from a woman aged 60 to 75 with COVID-19, enrolled during active disease. The chain has TRBV7-2 and TRBJ1-6; D is possibly TRBD1 (6 bases). CDR3 coding DNA: TGTGCCAGCAGCTGGGACACAGGGTCCGGATCACCCCTCCACTTT. Translated: CASSWDTGSGSPLHF.